Below, 6 T cell receptor beta chains from the same sample are listed, as sequenced in a study of blood T cell repertoires in COVID-19. Libraries were prepared by immunoSEQ multiplex PCR; TCRdb keeps only in-frame clonotypes and omits some of them. The table has about 68,000 clones, roughly 80% seen once. The material sequenced was peripheral blood. These receptors were collected from a human donor in a cohort sampled during active COVID-19.

The chain has TRBV19 and TRBJ1-5; the match to TRBD1 covers 8 bases. J gave up 2 bases and V 6 bases, and 6 bases lay outside the gene matches. Per the germline V gene, CDR1 is LNHDA and CDR2 is SQIVND (reference sequence). The CDR3 contains 15 residues. CDR3 in DNA: TGTGCCAGTAGGTTAGACAGGGGAGGCAATCAGCCCCAGCATTTT. It encodes CASRLDRGGNQPQHF.

This chain joins TRBV13 and TRBJ1-2, with D tentatively TRBD1 (5 bases). Per the germline V gene, CDR1 is PRHDT and CDR2 is FYEKMQ (reference sequence). V was trimmed by 5 bases and J by 1 base, leaving 11 bases between them. The CDR3 sequence is 14 residues long. The CDR3 coding sequence is TGTGCCAGCAGCCAGGGTACGGTTAACTATGGCTACACCTTC. It specifies CASSQGTVNYGYTF.

The chain links TRBV5-6 to TRBJ2-7; 9 bases fit TRBD1. The length of the CDR3 is 15 residues. The J segment lost 6 bases and the V segment lost 2 bases, leaving 9 bases of the junction unmatched. CDR1 SGHDT and CDR2 YYEEEE come from the germline V gene. CDR3 sequence (DNA): TGTGCCAGCAGCTTTAGGGGGACAGGGTACGGCGAGCAGTACTTC. Translated: CASSFRGTGYGEQYF.

This clone was detected a few times. This chain uses TRBV7-9 with TRBJ2-7; D is undetermined. From germline, CDR1 is SEHNR and CDR2 FQNEAQ (reference sequence). The CDR3 is 12 amino acids. V shed 5 bases and J shed 2 bases, with 7 bases lying between them. CDR3 in DNA: TGTGCCAGCAGCCACAGTGCCTACGAGCAGTACTTC. This sequence encodes CASSHSAYEQYF.

The V and J genes are TRBV9 and TRBJ2-3; TRBD2 matches at 7 bases. Trimming removed 0 bases from V and 5 bases from J; junction bases left unmatched: 21. CDR1 and CDR2 (germline): SGDLS, YYNGEE. There are 20 residues in the CDR3. The CDR3 DNA reads as TGTGCCAGCAGCGTAGCTACGGGGAGGTCTAGCGGTGGGGGTGGAGATACGCAGTATTTT. Amino acid sequence: CASSVATGRSSGGGGDTQYF. The full variable domain, in which reference TRBV9 and TRBJ2-3 provide the parts outside the CDR3, is DSGVTQTPKHLITATGQRVTLRCSPRSGDLSVYWYQQSLDQGLQFLIQYYNGEERAKGNILERFSAQQFPDLHSELNLSSLELGDSALYFCASSVATGRSSGGGGDTQYFGPGTRLTVL.

By share of the sample, this clone is hyperexpanded (1% or more). This chain links TRBV7-9 with TRBJ2-2; D call uncertain. Germline CDR1 reads SEHNR; CDR2 reads FQNEAQ (reference sequence). The germline V and J ends were trimmed by 6 bases and 2 bases, with 10 bases remaining between them. This CDR3 spans 14 amino acids. As DNA, the CDR3 is TGTGCCAGCAGTTCCTGGAGTAACACCGGGGAGCTGTTTTTT. As protein: CASSSWSNTGELFF.